Each of the 15 T cell receptor beta chains below was sequenced from the same sample in a study of tumor-infiltrating lymphocytes in primary liver carcinoma. A primer in the constant region served to generate TCR beta cDNA from 500 ng of total RNA. Library construction for TCR beta comprised three nested multiplex PCR rounds performed with slightly modified ARM-PCR. Primers for the first two PCR rounds were TRBV1-TRBV30 forward primers and a C-beta reverse primer (around 10 cycles per round). TCRdb ran MiXCR on the multiplex PCR reads and lists one entry per CDR3 protein. The profile covers 70,000 to 85,000 distinct CDR3 sequences, with over 70% appearing a single time and roughly 13% taken by the ten largest. Each 20-30 mg portion of unsorted bulk tissue served as the source for co-extraction of RNA and DNA. Sequencing was performed on liver tumor tissue from sampling region 4. As to subset: tumor region T4, right-lateral pole. Source of these receptors: a woman aged 55-75 years with primary liver carcinoma and hepatitis B virus infection.

The V gene is TRBV11-2, the J gene TRBJ2-5; tentatively, D is TRBD2 (6 bases). Germline V gives CDR1 SGHAT, CDR2 FQNNGV. V was clipped by 5 bases and J by 6 bases, with 19 bases between them. The CDR3 spans 15 residues. CDR3 loop: CASSRGSGVWKTQYF. CDR3 in DNA: TGTGCCAGCAGCCGTGGATCGGGGGTTTGGAAGACCCAGTACTTC.

At least ten counts were recorded for this clonotype. The gene calls are TRBV29-1 and TRBJ1-5; tentatively, D is TRBD1 (5 bases). Germline-derived CDR1 and CDR2 are SQVTM and ANQGSEA. The V end was cut by 6 bases, the J end by 6 bases, with 15 bases between. This CDR3 is built from 13 residues. CDR3 in DNA: TGCAGCGTCTTAGTTTCTGGGGGTCAGCCCCAGCATTTT. Its protein is CSVLVSGGQPQHF.

This clonotype has more than one count but fewer than ten. A much larger clone lies one base from this, so it may be a read error. The gene calls are TRBV5-8 and TRBJ2-2, with D perhaps matching TRBD1 or TRBD2 (5 bases each). The CDR3 has 15 residues. Germline V gives CDR1 SGHTS, CDR2 YDEGEE. As DNA, the CDR3 is TGTGCCAGAAGCTTGGGCAGTGGGGGCACCGGGGAGCTGTTTTTT. Translating gives CARSLGSGGTGELFF. Drawing the rest from reference TRBV5-8 and TRBJ2-2, the complete variable domain is EAGVTQSPTHLIKTRGQQATLRCSPISGHTSVYWYQQALGLGLQFLLWYDEGEERNRGNFPPRFSGRQFPNYSSELNVNALELEDSALYLCARSLGSGGTGELFFGEGSRLTVL.

In the case of this clonotype: At one end the junction does not follow the germline gene, possibly because of a read error. The V and J genes are TRBV11-3 and TRBJ2-3; D gene ambiguous. The CDR3 has 14 residues. The germline V gene has CDR1 SGHNT and CDR2 YENEEA. The chain's CDR3 is CASCFRINTDTQYF. CDR3 sequence (DNA): TGTGCCAGCTGCTTTCGGATTAACACAGATACGCAGTATTTT. The entire variable domain, with the rest obtained from reference TRBV11-3 and TRBJ2-3, is as follows: EAGVVQSPRYKIIEKKQPVAFWCNPISGHNTLYWYLQNLGQGPELLIRYENEEAVDDSQLPKDRFSAERLKGVDSTLKIQPAELGDSAVYLCASCFRINTDTQYFGPGTRLTVL.

About this clonotype: Since the CDR3 does not end with the conserved phenylalanine or tryptophan, this likely comes from a read error. No DNA is shown, since the ends of the CDR3 on it are uncertain; the CDR3 is the one TCRdb lists. The CDR3 loop reads CASSLEGNEKLCS. The V and J genes are TRBV5-1 and TRBJ1-4; the table names TRBD1, a call not compared with the DNA. CDR1 is SGHRS, CDR2 YFSETQ, per germline. The CDR3 is 13 amino acids long, termini counted.

Turning to this clonotype: One junction end disagrees with the germline gene, perhaps due to a read error. The genes are TRBV6-2 or TRBV6-3 and TRBJ2-5; 7 bases match TRBD2. Germline V lookup: CDR1 MNHEY, CDR2 SVGEGT. This CDR3 region has 14 residues. The CDR3 DNA follows: TGTGCCAGCAGTTACGGACTAGGGGCAGATACCCATTACTTC. This gives the protein CASSYGLGADTHYF.

The V and J genes are TRBV6-1 and TRBJ2-2; possibly TRBD2 for D (5 bases). V was shortened by 8 bases and J by 6 bases, with 25 bases between the two germline ends. This CDR3 has 17 amino acids. CDR1 and CDR2 (germline): MNHNS, SASEGT. This CDR3 is CASGVRPSGSLSGELFF. DNA of the CDR3: TGTGCCAGCGGTGTAAGGCCTAGTGGGAGTCTTTCCGGGGAGCTGTTTTTT.

With regard to this clonotype: A much larger clone sits a single nucleotide away, making a read error possible. This rearrangement joins TRBV24-1 to TRBJ1-5, with a weak D call TRBD1 (5 bases). V was clipped by 9 bases and J by 6 bases, with 17 bases between them. CDR1 and CDR2 (germline): KGHDR, SFDVKD. CDR3 size: 14 residues. Here the CDR3 DNA reads TGTGCCACCGCCAGGGCGGGAAACATTCAGCCCCAGCATTTT. Encoded protein: CATARAGNIQPQHF.

This clonotype has only a few counts. The chain recombines TRBV5-8 with TRBJ2-6; TRBD1 aligns across 8 bases. Germline V gene data show CDR1 as SGHTS and CDR2 as YDEGEE. CDR3 length: 19 amino acids. V shed 5 bases and J 0 bases; nucleotides not matched to a gene: 13. DNA for the CDR3: TGTGCCAGCAGGGAGCTTGGACAGGGCCTCCACTCTGGGGCCAACGTCCTGACTTTC. It specifies CASRELGQGLHSGANVLTF.

Ten or more counts support this clonotype. The chain couples TRBV28 to TRBJ2-7; a weak D match, TRBD1 (6 bases). CDR3 size: 14 residues. Trimming removed 4 bases at V and 9 bases at J, with 19 bases between. CDR1 is MDHEN, CDR2 SYDVKM, per germline. The CDR3 DNA reads TGTGCCAGCAGTTCGACAGGAGCACCCTCCCGGCAGTACTTC. Residues: CASSSTGAPSRQYF.

Regarding this clonotype: A read error may account for a junction end that differs from germline. The chain's CDR3 is CASSYSKSRSVRANTWELLF. CDR3 DNA sequence: TGTGCCAGCAGTTACTCGAAAAGTCGTAGCGTGCGAGCGAACACCTGGGAGTTGCTTTTT. The chain has TRBV6-6 and TRBJ2-2, with a possible D match to TRBD2 (5 bases). Germline CDR1 MNHNY, CDR2 SVGAGI (reference sequence). This CDR3 has 20 residues.

As regards this clonotype: At one end the junction does not follow the germline gene, possibly because of a read error. The chain has TRBV11-2 and TRBJ2-3, with D maybe TRBD1 (5 bases). CDR1 and CDR2 (germline): SGHAT, FQNNGV. The CDR3 length is 14 residues. The CDR3 bases are TGTGCCAGCAGCATGGGGCTTCCCTTAGATACGCAATATTTT. Its translation is CASSMGLPLDTQYF.

The chain uses TRBV6-1 and TRBJ2-3; TRBD2 agrees at 14 bases. The CDR3 has 16 residues. From germline, CDR1 is MNHNS and CDR2 SASEGT. The V and J ends lost 10 bases and 5 bases, in that order; junction bases with no gene match: 11. For the CDR3, the DNA is TGTGCCAACAGGGGACTAGCGGGAGTAGGGCTAGATACGCAGTATTTT. Residues: CANRGLAGVGLDTQYF.

As concerns this clonotype: A much bigger clone sits one base away, suggesting this may be a read error. The CDR3 end shows no conserved phenylalanine or tryptophan, and so a read error is likely. V gene TRBV30 combines with J gene TRBJ1-2; the D gene is possibly TRBD1 (5 bases). Trimming took 1 base from V and 5 from J, leaving 11 bases between them. CDR3 size: 13 residues. Germline V gives CDR1 GTSNPN, CDR2 SVGIG (reference sequence). As DNA, the CDR3 is TGTGCCTGGAGTGACCAGGGAGGGTATGGCTACACCATC. Translation: CAWSDQGGYGYTI.

Concerning this clonotype itself: Because the CDR3 is missing its conserved closing phenylalanine or tryptophan, this is likely a read error. This sequence joins TRBV13 and TRBJ1-2, with 7 bases lining up with TRBD1. The CDR3 has 17 amino acids. Germline V gene sequence: CDR1 PRHDT, CDR2 FYEKMQ (reference sequence). CDR3 loop: CASSSQLTGENNYGYTY. As DNA, the CDR3 is TGTGCCAGTAGCTCCCAACTCACAGGGGAAAATAATTATGGCTACACCTAC.